Shown below are 2 T cell receptor beta chains from a single sample sequenced in a study of cytomegalovirus exposure and HLA in healthy donors. The PCR contained 60 Vbeta and 13 Jbeta primers. Using immunoSEQ multiplex PCR, the repertoire was profiled, and TCRdb retains in-frame clones only, with some absent. The data contain about 120,000 clones, roughly 69% of them seen just once; the ten biggest clones take up 8% to 8.5%. The sample comprised PBMCs. These receptors originate from a woman between 35 and 50 years old in good health and CMV-seropositive.

The J gene is TRBJ1-6, the V gene TRBV11-1; D unclear. Germline V gene lookup returns CDR1 SGHAT and CDR2 FQDESV (reference sequence). This CDR3 spans 15 amino acids. V lost 6 bases to trimming and J lost 3 bases, with 12 bases between them. The DNA for the CDR3 is TGTGCCAGCAGTTCAAAGAGGGACTATAATTCACCCCTCCACTTT. Protein: CASSSKRDYNSPLHF.

V gene TRBV5-1 combines with J gene TRBJ2-7, with unresolved D. The germline CDR1 and CDR2 sequences are SGHRS and YFSETQ. The V and J ends lost 0 bases and 4 bases respectively, with 14 bases between them. This CDR3 spans 15 amino acids. CDR3 amino acids: CASSLVASSFYEQYF. The CDR3 bases are TGCGCCAGCAGCTTGGTGGCCAGTAGCTTTTACGAGCAGTACTTC.